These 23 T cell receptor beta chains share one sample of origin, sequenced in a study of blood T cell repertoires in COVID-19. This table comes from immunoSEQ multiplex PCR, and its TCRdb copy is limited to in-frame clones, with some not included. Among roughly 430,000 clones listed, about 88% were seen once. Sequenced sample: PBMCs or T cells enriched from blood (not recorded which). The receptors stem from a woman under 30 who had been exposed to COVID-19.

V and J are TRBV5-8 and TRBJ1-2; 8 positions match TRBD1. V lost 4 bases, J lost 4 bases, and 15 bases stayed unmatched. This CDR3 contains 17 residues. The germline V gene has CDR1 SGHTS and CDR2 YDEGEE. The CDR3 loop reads CASSGELGAGGGYGYTF. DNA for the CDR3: TGTGCCAGCAGCGGGGAGCTAGGGGCAGGGGGCGGCTATGGCTACACCTTC.

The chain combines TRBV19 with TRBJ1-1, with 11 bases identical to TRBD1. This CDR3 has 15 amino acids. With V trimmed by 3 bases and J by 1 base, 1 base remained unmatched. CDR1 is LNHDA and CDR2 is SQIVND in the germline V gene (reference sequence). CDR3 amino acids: CASSMDRGPNTEAFF. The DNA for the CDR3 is TGTGCCAGTAGTATGGACAGGGGGCCGAACACTGAAGCTTTCTTT.

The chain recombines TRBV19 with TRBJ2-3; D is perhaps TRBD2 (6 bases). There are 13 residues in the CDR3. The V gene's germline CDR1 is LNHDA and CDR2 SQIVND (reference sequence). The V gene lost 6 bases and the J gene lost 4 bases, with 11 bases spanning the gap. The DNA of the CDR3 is TGTGCCAGTAGCGGGAGAGTCCCAGATACGCAGTATTTT. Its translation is CASSGRVPDTQYF. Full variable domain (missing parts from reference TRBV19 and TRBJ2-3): DGGITQSPKYLFRKEGQNVTLSCEQNLNHDAMYWYRQDPGQGLRLIYYSQIVNDFQKGDIAEGYSVSREKKESFPLTVTSAQKNPTAFYLCASSGRVPDTQYFGPGTRLTVL.

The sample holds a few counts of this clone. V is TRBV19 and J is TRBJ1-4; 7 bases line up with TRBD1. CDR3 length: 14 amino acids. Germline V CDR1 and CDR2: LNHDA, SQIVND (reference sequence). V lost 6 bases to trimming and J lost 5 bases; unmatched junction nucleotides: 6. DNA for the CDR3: TGTGCCAGTAGGAACAGGGGAAGGAATGAAAAACTGTTTTTT. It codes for CASRNRGRNEKLFF. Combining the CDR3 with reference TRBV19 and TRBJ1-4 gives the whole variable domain DGGITQSPKYLFRKEGQNVTLSCEQNLNHDAMYWYRQDPGQGLRLIYYSQIVNDFQKGDIAEGYSVSREKKESFPLTVTSAQKNPTAFYLCASRNRGRNEKLFFGSGTQLSVL.

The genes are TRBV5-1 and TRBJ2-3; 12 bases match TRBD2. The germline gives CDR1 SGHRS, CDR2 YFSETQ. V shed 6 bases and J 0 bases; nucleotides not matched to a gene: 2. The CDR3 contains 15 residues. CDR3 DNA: TGCGCCAGCAAAGGACTAGCGGGGAGCACAGATACGCAGTATTTT. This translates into CASKGLAGSTDTQYF. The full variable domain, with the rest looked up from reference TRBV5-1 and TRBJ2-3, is KAGVTQTPRYLIKTRGQQVTLSCSPISGHRSVSWYQQTPGQGLQFLFEYFSETQRNKGNFPGRFSGRQFSNSRSEMNVSTLELGDSALYLCASKGLAGSTDTQYFGPGTRLTVL.

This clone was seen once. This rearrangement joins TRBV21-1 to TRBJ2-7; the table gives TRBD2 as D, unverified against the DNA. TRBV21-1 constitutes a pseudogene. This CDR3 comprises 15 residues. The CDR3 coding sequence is TGTGCCAGCAGCACTACTAGCGGGAGGAGCTACGAGCAGTACTTC. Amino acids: CASSTTSGRSYEQYF.

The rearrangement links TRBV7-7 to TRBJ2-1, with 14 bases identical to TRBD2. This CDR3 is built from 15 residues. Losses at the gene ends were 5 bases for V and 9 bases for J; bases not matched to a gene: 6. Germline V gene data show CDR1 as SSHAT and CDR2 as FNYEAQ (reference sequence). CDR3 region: CASSRGGLAGGEQFF. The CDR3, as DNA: TGTGCCAGCAGCAGGGGAGGACTAGCGGGAGGTGAGCAGTTCTTC.

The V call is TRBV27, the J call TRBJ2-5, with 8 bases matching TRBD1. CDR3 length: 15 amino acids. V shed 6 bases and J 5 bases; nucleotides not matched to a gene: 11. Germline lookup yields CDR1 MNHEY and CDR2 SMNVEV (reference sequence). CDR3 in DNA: TGTGCCAGCAGGAGAGACAGGGGTAATCGGGAGACCCAGTACTTC. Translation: CASRRDRGNRETQYF.

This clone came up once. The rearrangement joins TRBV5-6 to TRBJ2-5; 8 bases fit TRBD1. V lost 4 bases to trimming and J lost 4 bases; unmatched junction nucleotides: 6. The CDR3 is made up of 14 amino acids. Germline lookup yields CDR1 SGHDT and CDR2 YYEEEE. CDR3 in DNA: TGTGCCAGCAGCATACTACAGGGGGGAGAGACCCAGTACTTC. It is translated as CASSILQGGETQYF.

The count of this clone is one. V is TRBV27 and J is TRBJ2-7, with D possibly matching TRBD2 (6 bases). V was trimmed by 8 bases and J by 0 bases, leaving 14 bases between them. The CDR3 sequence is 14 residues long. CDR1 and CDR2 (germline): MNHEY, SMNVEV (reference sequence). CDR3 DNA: TGTGCCAGCGCTCCCCGGGGGAGCTCCTACGAGCAGTACTTC. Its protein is CASAPRGSSYEQYF.

CDR3 DNA: TGTGCCACCAGTAAGGACAGGGTTCCCTACAATGAGCAGTTCTTC. This encodes CATSKDRVPYNEQFF. The V call is TRBV24-1, the J call TRBJ2-1; 8 positions match TRBD1. This CDR3 spans 15 amino acids. In germline, CDR1 is KGHDR, CDR2 SFDVKD. With 6 bases clipped from V and 2 bases from J, the junction kept 5 bases outside the gene matches.

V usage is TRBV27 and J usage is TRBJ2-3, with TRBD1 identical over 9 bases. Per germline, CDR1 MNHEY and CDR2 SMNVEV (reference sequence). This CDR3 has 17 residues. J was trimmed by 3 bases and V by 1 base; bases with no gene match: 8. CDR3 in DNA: TGTGCCAGCAGTTTATACGGGGACAGGGAGGGGACAGATACGCAGTATTTT. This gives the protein CASSLYGDREGTDTQYF.

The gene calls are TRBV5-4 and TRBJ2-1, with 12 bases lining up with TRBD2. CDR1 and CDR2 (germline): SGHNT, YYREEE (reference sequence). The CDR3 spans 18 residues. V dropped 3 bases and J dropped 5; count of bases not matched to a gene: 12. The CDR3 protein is CASSSPEPLAGGDNEQFF. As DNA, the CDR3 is TGTGCCAGCAGCTCCCCGGAACCACTAGCGGGAGGCGACAATGAGCAGTTCTTC.

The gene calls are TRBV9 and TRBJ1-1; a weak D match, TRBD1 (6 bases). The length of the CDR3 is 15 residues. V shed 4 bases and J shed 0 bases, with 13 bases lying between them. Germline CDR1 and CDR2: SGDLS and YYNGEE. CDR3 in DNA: TGTGCCAGCAGCAAGGGGGGGGCCTTGAACACTGAAGCTTTCTTT. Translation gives CASSKGGALNTEAFF.

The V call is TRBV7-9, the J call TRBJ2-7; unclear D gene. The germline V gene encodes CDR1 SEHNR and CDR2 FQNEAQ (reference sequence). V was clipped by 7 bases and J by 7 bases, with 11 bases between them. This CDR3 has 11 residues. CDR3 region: CASTYNGEQYF. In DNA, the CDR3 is TGTGCCAGCACCTACAACGGGGAGCAGTACTTC.

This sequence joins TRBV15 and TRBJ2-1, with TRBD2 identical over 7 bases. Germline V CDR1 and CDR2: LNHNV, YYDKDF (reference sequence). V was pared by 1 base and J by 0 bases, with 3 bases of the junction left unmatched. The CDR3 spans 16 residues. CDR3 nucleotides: TGTGCCACCAGCAGAGCCCGGGACTACTCCTACAATGAGCAGTTCTTC. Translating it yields CATSRARDYSYNEQFF.

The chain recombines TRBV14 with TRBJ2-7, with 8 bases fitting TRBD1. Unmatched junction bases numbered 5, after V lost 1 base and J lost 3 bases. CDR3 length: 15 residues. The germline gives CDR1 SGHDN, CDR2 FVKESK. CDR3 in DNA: TGTGCCAGCAGCCAAGGGCAGGGGGCTATCTACGAGCAGTACTTC. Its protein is CASSQGQGAIYEQYF.

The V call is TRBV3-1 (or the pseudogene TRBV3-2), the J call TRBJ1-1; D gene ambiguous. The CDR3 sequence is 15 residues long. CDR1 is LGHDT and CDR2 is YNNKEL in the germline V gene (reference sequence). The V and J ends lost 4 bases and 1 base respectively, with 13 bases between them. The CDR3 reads CASSPSRAGNTEAFF. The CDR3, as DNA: TGTGCCAGCAGCCCTTCAAGGGCGGGGAACACTGAAGCTTTCTTT.

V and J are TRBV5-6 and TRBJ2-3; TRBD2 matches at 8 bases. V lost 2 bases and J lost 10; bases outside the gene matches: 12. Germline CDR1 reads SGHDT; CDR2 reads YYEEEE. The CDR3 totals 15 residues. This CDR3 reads CASSFYEREKGSQYF. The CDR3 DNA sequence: TGTGCCAGCAGCTTTTATGAGCGGGAGAAGGGTTCGCAGTATTTT.

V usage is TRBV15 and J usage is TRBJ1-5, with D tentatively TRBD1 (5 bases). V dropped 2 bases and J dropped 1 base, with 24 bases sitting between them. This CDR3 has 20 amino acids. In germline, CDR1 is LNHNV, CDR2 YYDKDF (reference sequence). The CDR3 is CATSRPYRGGVTVSNQPQHF. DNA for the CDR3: TGTGCCACCAGCAGACCCTACCGTGGAGGGGTGACAGTAAGCAATCAGCCCCAGCATTTT.

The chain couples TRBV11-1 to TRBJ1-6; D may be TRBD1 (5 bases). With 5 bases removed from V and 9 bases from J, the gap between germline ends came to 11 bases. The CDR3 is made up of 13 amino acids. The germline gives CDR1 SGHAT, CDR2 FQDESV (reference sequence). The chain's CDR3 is CASSTQGFSPLHF. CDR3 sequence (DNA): TGTGCCAGCAGCACTCAGGGTTTTTCACCCCTCCACTTT.

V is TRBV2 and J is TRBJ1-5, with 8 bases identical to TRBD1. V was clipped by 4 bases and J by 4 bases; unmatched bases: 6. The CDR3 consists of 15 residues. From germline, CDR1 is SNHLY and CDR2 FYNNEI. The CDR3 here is CASSASQGVNQPQHF. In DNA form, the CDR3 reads TGTGCCAGCAGTGCTTCACAGGGGGTTAATCAGCCCCAGCATTTT.

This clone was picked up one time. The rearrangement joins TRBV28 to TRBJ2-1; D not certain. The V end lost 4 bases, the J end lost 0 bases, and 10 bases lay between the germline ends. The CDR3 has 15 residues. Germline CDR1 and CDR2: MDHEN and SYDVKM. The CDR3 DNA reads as TGTGCCAGCAGTTCCCCTCGGAGCTCCTACAATGAGCAGTTCTTC. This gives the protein CASSSPRSSYNEQFF.